Listed below are T cell receptor beta chains from one sample, sequenced in a study of blood T cell repertoires in COVID-19. Libraries were prepared by immunoSEQ multiplex PCR; TCRdb keeps only in-frame clonotypes and omits some of them. The table has approximately 300,000 clones, 65% to 85% seen once; the top ten hold 1% to 1.5%. Sample: peripheral blood. The receptor source for this set is a woman aged 50 to 60 with acute or convalescent COVID-19. Each CDR3 is given with its conserved first and last residue. Fields, in order: V gene, D gene, clone size, J gene, CDR3 DNA, CDR3 protein. A D gene is named only where the DNA matches it firmly. Expanded clones are given a class, and other clones once, few, many or no size at all.

>TRBV3-1/TRBV3-2|-|-|TRBJ1-2
TGTGCCAGCAGCCAAGGGGCATCAACTAACTATGGCTACACCTTC
CASSQGASTNYGYTF
>TRBV10-3|-|-|TRBJ1-5
TGTGCCATCAGTGAGTCAAATACAATGATGCCCCAGCATTTT
CAISESNTMMPQHF
>TRBV21-1|-|-|TRBJ1-1
TGTGCCAGCATCCTACGTGGGGTCCGAGGGACTGAAGCTTTCTTT
CASILRGVRGTEAFF
>TRBV5-1|-|-|TRBJ2-2
TGCGCCAGCAGCTTGGGAGCTTCCAGGGCCGGGGAGCTGTTTTTT
CASSLGASRAGELFF
>TRBV30|-|once|TRBJ2-1
TGTGCCTGGAAGGGGGACTCCTACAATGAGCAGTTCTTC
CAWKGDSYNEQFF
>TRBV6-5|-|-|TRBJ1-1
TGTGCCAGCAGTTACCTCTCGGTAAGGGCGGGTACTGAAGCTTTCTTT
CASSYLSVRAGTEAFF
>TRBV27|-|-|TRBJ2-6
TGTGCCAGCCCCCAGGCCGGGAAGCAAACGCCTTCTGGGGCCAACGTCCTGACTTTC
CASPQAGKQTPSGANVLTF
>TRBV7-9|-|few|TRBJ2-2
TGTGCCAGCAGCTTATCGGCGGTTGCGAACACCGGGGAGCTGTTTTTT
CASSLSAVANTGELFF
>TRBV5-6|-|-|TRBJ1-1
TGTGCCAGCAGCTTGTTGAAGGGAGGTACTGAAGCTTTCTTT
CASSLLKGGTEAFF
>TRBV18|-|-|TRBJ1-2
TGTGCCAGCTCACCAGCGGCGGCCGCCGGAGGCTACACCTTC
CASSPAAAAGGYTF
>TRBV7-8|TRBD2|once|TRBJ2-1
TGTGCCAGCCATCGGACGGGGGGGATCAATGAGCAGTTCTTC
CASHRTGGINEQFF
>TRBV7-2|TRBD1|-|TRBJ1-2
TGTGCCAGCAGCTTAACAGGGGGCGCCTTGGGCTACACCTTC
CASSLTGGALGYTF
>TRBV6-2/TRBV6-3|-|-|TRBJ2-7
TGTGCCAGCAGTTACTCGACAGGTTACGAGCAGTACTTC
CASSYSTGYEQYF
>TRBV5-1|TRBD1|once|TRBJ1-1
TGCGCCAGCAGCAACCAGGGGGCGAGGACTGAAGCTTTCTTT
CASSNQGARTEAFF
>TRBV3-1/TRBV3-2|TRBD1|-|TRBJ1-2
TGTGCCAGCAGCCCCCGGGACAGGCTTAACTATGGCTACACCTTC
CASSPRDRLNYGYTF
>TRBV19|TRBD1|-|TRBJ1-4
TGTGCCAGTAGTACCGGACAGGGGGCTAATGAAAAACTGTTTTTT
CASSTGQGANEKLFF
>TRBV5-1|-|once|TRBJ2-5
TGCGCCAGCAGCTTGGGCGCGGGGGCACAAGAGACCCAGTACTTC
CASSLGAGAQETQYF
>TRBV30|-|-|TRBJ1-5
TGTGCCTGGAGTGTGGCACAGGTTAGCAATCAGCCCCAGCATTTT
CAWSVAQVSNQPQHF
>TRBV5-5|-|-|TRBJ2-2
TGTGCCAGCAGCTTGGATCTGGAGACGGGCACCGGGGAGCTGTTTTTT
CASSLDLETGTGELFF
>TRBV19|TRBD2|-|TRBJ2-1
TGTGCCAGTAGGGCGGGACTAGCGGTGACAAGCAATGAGCAGTTCTTC
CASRAGLAVTSNEQFF
>TRBV6-5|-|-|TRBJ1-3
TGTGCCAGCGGGGACTCCTGGAAAGACACCATATATTTT
CASGDSWKDTIYF
>TRBV9|-|-|TRBJ1-3
TGTGCCAGCAGCATTCAGGACTCTGGAAACACCATATATTTT
CASSIQDSGNTIYF
>TRBV12-5|TRBD1|-|TRBJ1-5
TGTGCTAGTGGTAAACAGGGGGCTTCTTATCAGCCCCAGCATTTT
CASGKQGASYQPQHF
>TRBV12-3/TRBV12-4|TRBD2|-|TRBJ2-1
TGTGCCAGCGGGGGACTAGCGGGCGAGCAGTTCTTC
CASGGLAGEQFF
>TRBV5-6|-|-|TRBJ2-7
TGTGCCAGCAGCTTGATCCATGACGGGGAGCAGTACTTC
CASSLIHDGEQYF
>TRBV2|TRBD1|-|TRBJ1-2
TGTGCCAGCAGCGAACCCCGGGACAGGGGGCTTCTTTTCTATGGCTACACCTTC
CASSEPRDRGLLFYGYTF
>TRBV19|-|few|TRBJ1-5
TGTGCCAGTAGTATTCCATATTGGCAGGGAGGTGGGAGCAATCAGCCCCAGCATTTT
CASSIPYWQGGGSNQPQHF
>TRBV14|-|-|TRBJ2-7
TGTGCCAGCAGCCTCAACTGGGCCTACTACGAGCAGTACTTC
CASSLNWAYYEQYF
>TRBV7-8|-|-|TRBJ1-3
TGTGCCAGCAGCTCGGTTCCGCGGGGGCTATTCTCTGGAAACACCATATATTTT
CASSSVPRGLFSGNTIYF
>TRBV30|-|-|TRBJ1-1
TGTGCCTGGAGTGTACAGCAGGGGAGCCTAGCTGAAGCTTTCTTT
CAWSVQQGSLAEAFF
>TRBV18|-|few|TRBJ2-7
TGTGCCAGCTCACCACCTGTGGGTTCGAGGCCGTCCTACGAGCAGTACTTC
CASSPPVGSRPSYEQYF
>TRBV7-9|-|few|TRBJ1-5
TGTGCCAGCAGCTTATCATCTAGCAATCAGCCCCAGCATTTT
CASSLSSSNQPQHF
>TRBV2|-|-|TRBJ1-5
TGTGCCAGCAGTTCTCAGGGTAAGGGGCAGCCCCAGCATTTT
CASSSQGKGQPQHF
>TRBV7-8|TRBD2|-|TRBJ2-3
TGTGCCAGCAGCTTAGGACTAGCGATCACAGATACGCAGTATTTT
CASSLGLAITDTQYF
>TRBV27|-|-|TRBJ1-1
TGTGCCAGCAGTTTTCGGGGGGGGAACACTGAAGCTTTCTTT
CASSFRGGNTEAFF
>TRBV5-4|-|-|TRBJ2-1
TGTGCCAGCAGCTTTGAGTTACTAGCCTCCTACAATGAGCAGTTCTTC
CASSFELLASYNEQFF
>TRBV7-2|TRBD1|-|TRBJ1-2
TGTGCCAGCAGCCCGACAGGCCAGGGGGATGGCTACACCTTC
CASSPTGQGDGYTF
>TRBV20-1|-|-|TRBJ1-1
TGCAGTGCTAGCATCGGAGCTTTCTTT
CSASIGAFF
>TRBV30|TRBD1|-|TRBJ2-2
TGTGCCTGGAGTATGGGACAGGGGATTGCCGGGGAGCTGTTTTTT
CAWSMGQGIAGELFF
>TRBV20-1|-|once|TRBJ1-1
TGCAGTGCTAGACGGGAAGAAGCTTTCTTT
CSARREEAFF
>TRBV27|-|once|TRBJ1-5
TGTGCCAGCAGTTTATCGGCCGTTCGACCCCAGCATTTT
CASSLSAVRPQHF
>TRBV5-1|-|-|TRBJ1-1
TGCGCCAGCAGCTTGGGACAGTCCACTGAAGCTTTCTTT
CASSLGQSTEAFF
>TRBV18|-|-|TRBJ1-1
TGTGCCAGCTCACCCGCGGCGGACGGAGGTTCCACTGAAGCTTTCTTT
CASSPAADGGSTEAFF
>TRBV10-1|-|-|TRBJ1-1
TGCGCCAGCAGAGGGACTTTCAAGGGGATCACTGAAGCTTTCTTT
CASRGTFKGITEAFF
>TRBV5-1|-|-|TRBJ1-2
TGCGCCAGCAGCCGACTAGGGGACTATGGCTACACCTTC
CASSRLGDYGYTF
>TRBV24-1|TRBD2|few|TRBJ2-1
TGTGCCACCAGTGATTCTAGCGGGAGGGCGCCGTACAATGAGCAGTTCTTC
CATSDSSGRAPYNEQFF
>TRBV6-5|-|-|TRBJ1-5
TGTGCCAGCAGTTCAGAGACTCATAGTGGAAGTCAGCCCCAGCATTTT
CASSSETHSGSQPQHF
>TRBV5-1|TRBD1|-|TRBJ1-2
TGCGCCAGCAGCTTGGACAGGGGGCTAGGCTACACCTTC
CASSLDRGLGYTF
>TRBV7-2|TRBD1|-|TRBJ1-6
TGTGCCAGCAGCTCCGGGACAGGGGTTTATAATTCACCCCTCCACTTT
CASSSGTGVYNSPLHF
>TRBV7-9|-|-|TRBJ2-1
TGTGCCAGCAGCCCCGGGACTTCGTACAATGAGCAGTTCTTC
CASSPGTSYNEQFF
>TRBV12-5|-|-|TRBJ1-2
TGTGCTAGTGGTTATTCAGGGGATGGCTACACCTTC
CASGYSGDGYTF
>TRBV7-2|-|-|TRBJ1-4
TGTGCCAGCAGCCCCCGCCGGGCAACTAATGAAAAACTGTTTTTT
CASSPRRATNEKLFF
>TRBV5-1|-|-|TRBJ2-1
TGCGCCAGCAGCCACGGGGTCAGGGGGGATGAGCAGTTCTTC
CASSHGVRGDEQFF
>TRBV25-1|TRBD1|-|TRBJ1-1
TGTGCCAGCCGACAGGGCGGATGGGACACTGAAGCTTTCTTT
CASRQGGWDTEAFF
>TRBV6-2/TRBV6-3|TRBD2|-|TRBJ2-3
TGTGCCAGCAGTTACTCGGGGCGGGAGACAGATACGCAGTATTTT
CASSYSGRETDTQYF
>TRBV19|TRBD1|once|TRBJ2-2
TGTGCCAGTATTCAGACAGGGGAAACCGGGGAGCTGTTTTTT
CASIQTGETGELFF
>TRBV5-3|TRBD1|few|TRBJ2-2
TGTGCCAGAAGCCCCCCCGGACAGGGAATCGGGAACACCGGGGAGCTGTTTTTT
CARSPPGQGIGNTGELFF
>TRBV11-2|-|-|TRBJ2-1
TGTGCCAGCAGCGGAGGGGACTGGTGGAATGAGCAGTTCTTC
CASSGGDWWNEQFF
>TRBV5-4|-|-|TRBJ1-1
TGTGCCAGCAGCTTGATCAGCGGGGGGGAAGCTTTCTTT
CASSLISGGEAFF
>TRBV29-1|TRBD2|-|TRBJ2-1
TGCAGCGTTGCATGGCGGGGGTCCTACAATGAGCAGTTCTTC
CSVAWRGSYNEQFF